The present T cell receptor beta chain was sequenced within a study of blood T cell repertoires in COVID-19. At the level of the study: Samples came from the United States, Italy and Spain, spanning acute and convalescent COVID-19. PBMCs, B-cell-depleted T cells, or T cells provided the cDNA or gDNA that made up the material.

Germline CDR1 SGHVS, CDR2 FNYEAQ. This CDR3 region has 14 residues. Trimming took off 2 bases at V and 10 bases at J, with 17 bases between the two ends. Authors' methods: Amplified reference gene primers provided the basis for estimating nucleated cell counts. Data came from immunoSEQ multiplex PCR; TCRdb stores just in-frame clones and leaves some out. The D gene and trimming were derived from the DNA, and the V and J assignments and clone size from that table. The data contain 150,000 to 200,000 clones, more than 85% of them singletons. Sample: peripheral blood. The chain joins TRBV7-6 to TRBJ2-5; D ambiguous. The receptor was isolated from a young man with acute or convalescent COVID-19. CDR3 in amino acids: CASSLSAQVGDQYF. The CDR3 nucleotides read TGTGCCAGCAGCTTAAGTGCGCAGGTCGGCGACCAGTACTTC.